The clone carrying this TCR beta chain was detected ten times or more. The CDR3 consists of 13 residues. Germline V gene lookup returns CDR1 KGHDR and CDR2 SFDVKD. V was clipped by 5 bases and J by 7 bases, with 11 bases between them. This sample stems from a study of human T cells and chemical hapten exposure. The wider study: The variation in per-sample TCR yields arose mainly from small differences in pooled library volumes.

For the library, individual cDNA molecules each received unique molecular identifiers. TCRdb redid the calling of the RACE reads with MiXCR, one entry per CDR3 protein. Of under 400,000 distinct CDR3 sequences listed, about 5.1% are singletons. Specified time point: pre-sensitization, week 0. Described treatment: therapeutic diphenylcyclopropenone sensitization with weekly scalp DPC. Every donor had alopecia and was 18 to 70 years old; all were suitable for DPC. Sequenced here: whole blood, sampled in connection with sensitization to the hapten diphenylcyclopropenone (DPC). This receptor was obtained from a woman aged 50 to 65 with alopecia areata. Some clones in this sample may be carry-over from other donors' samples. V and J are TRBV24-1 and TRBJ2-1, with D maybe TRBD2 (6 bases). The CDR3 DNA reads TGTGCCACCAGTGCCCCTGGGGGGAATGAGCAGTTCTTC. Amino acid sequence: CATSAPGGNEQFF.